This T cell receptor (beta chain) derives from a study of blood T cell repertoires in COVID-19. As for the study in general: Whether acute or convalescent, the COVID-19 samples came from the United States, Italy and Spain. The analysed material was cDNA or gDNA that came from T cells, B-cell-depleted T cells, or PBMCs.

Trimming left V 3 bases short and J 4 bases short, with 13 bases between. This CDR3 is 14 amino acids long. Germline V CDR1 and CDR2: SGDLS, YYNGEE. Methods used by the authors: From reference gene primer amplification, estimates of nucleated cell counts were derived. Repertoires were generated with immunoSEQ multiplex PCR, while TCRdb's copy carries only in-frame clones and drops some. The DNA gave D and trimming, while V, J and clone size come from that table. The sample includes around 72,000 clones, about 80% of them seen just once. This receptor was obtained from a woman aged 60-75 years with acute or convalescent COVID-19. V is TRBV9 and J is TRBJ1-1, with a weak D call TRBD1 (5 bases). Sequenced input: peripheral blood. CDR3 nucleotides: TGTGCCAGCAGCGCTCAGGGTATTGGCACTGAAGCTTTCTTT. It encodes CASSAQGIGTEAFF.